This is a list of T cell receptor beta chains from one sample in a study of read filtering for tumor transcriptome and immune sequencing. TCRdb independently ran MiXCR on the reads; one entry per CDR3 protein. The data contain tens of thousands of distinct CDR3 sequences, around 21% of them singletons. Source material: a population of CD138-negative cells sorted from bone marrow. These receptors were taken from a donor at least 40 years old with multiple myeloma. CDR3s include the opening cysteine and the closing phenylalanine or tryptophan. Fields, in order: V gene, clone size, D gene, J gene, CDR3 DNA, CDR3 protein. The D gene is left open where the match is weak. The size entry is marked missing in some rows and otherwise reads once, few, many or a size class.

>TRBV5-1|many|-|TRBJ2-5
TGCGCCAGCAGCCTGTCCCTCCAAGAGACCCAGTACTTC
CASSLSLQETQYF
>TRBV28|-|-|TRBJ2-5
TGTGCCAGCAGTTCCGGCGAGGAAGAGACCCAGTACTTC
CASSSGEEETQYF
>TRBV5-1|many|-|TRBJ2-5
TGCGCCAGCAGCTTGGGTGGGGGAGAAGAGACCCAGTACTTC
CASSLGGGEETQYF
>TRBV6-5|many|-|TRBJ1-1
TGTGCCAGCAGGGTGGGGAACACTGAAGCTTTCTTT
CASRVGNTEAFF
>TRBV20-1|many|TRBD2|TRBJ2-7
TGCAGTGCTAGAGTAGGCGGGAGTCACGAGCAGTACTTC
CSARVGGSHEQYF
>TRBV19|-|-|TRBJ1-6
TGTGCCAGTAGCCCCGGGGGTCCCACTTCACCCCTCCACTTT
CASSPGGPTSPLHF
>TRBV10-2|-|-|TRBJ2-3
TGCGCCAGCAGTGAGTCGCGGCTAGCTCCCGCCACGCAGTATTTT
CASSESRLAPATQYF
>TRBV5-1|-|-|TRBJ1-2
TGCGCCAGCAGCTTGGGTGGCCGTGGCTACACCTTC
CASSLGGRGYTF
>TRBV30|few|TRBD1|TRBJ1-1
TGTGCCTGGAGTGATGGACAGGGCGATACTGAAGCTTTCTTT
CAWSDGQGDTEAFF
>TRBV2|-|-|TRBJ1-2
TGTGCCAGCAGTGAAGGGGGGCAGGGTAACTATGGCTACACCTTC
CASSEGGQGNYGYTF
>TRBV28|many|TRBD1|TRBJ2-5
TGTGCCAGCTCAGACAGGGGTTGGGAGACCCAGTACTTT
CASSDRGWETQYF
>TRBV6-5|-|TRBD1|TRBJ2-2
TGTGCCAGCAGTCGCGGACAGGGGGCCGCCGGGGAGCTGTTTTTT
CASSRGQGAAGELFF
>TRBV19|-|-|TRBJ1-1
TGTGCCGGATCTGAAGGTCCGGGCACTGAAGCTTTCTTT
CAGSEGPGTEAFF
>TRBV3-1|many|TRBD1|TRBJ1-2
TGTGCCAGCAGCCAAGAGACAGGGAACTATGGCTACACCTTC
CASSQETGNYGYTF
>TRBV6-2/TRBV6-3|-|-|TRBJ2-7
TGTGCCAGCAGTGCCCAAAAGAGGGAGCAGTACTTC
CASSAQKREQYF
>TRBV9|many|TRBD1|TRBJ1-4
TGTGCCAGCAGCGTAGAGGGGGCGAAAAATGAAAAACTGTTTTTT
CASSVEGAKNEKLFF
>TRBV2|many|-|TRBJ2-3
TGTGCCAGTGGACCAGATACGCAGTATTTT
CASGPDTQYF
>TRBV5-1|many|-|TRBJ2-1
TGCGCCAGCAGCCCTGACAATGAGCAGTTCTTC
CASSPDNEQFF
>TRBV7-9|many|-|TRBJ2-5
TGTGCCAGCAGCTTACGGGAGATTCAAGAGACCCAGTACTTC
CASSLREIQETQYF
>TRBV20-1|medium-sized|-|TRBJ1-6
TGCAGTGCTAGATCGGCACAGGGTAGCGATTCACCCCTCCACTTT
CSARSAQGSDSPLHF
>TRBV28|-|-|TRBJ1-5
TGTGCCAGCAGTTTGGGGGGACCCGGGATCCAGCCCCAGCATTTT
CASSLGGPGIQPQHF
>TRBV6-1|many|TRBD2|TRBJ2-3
TGTGCCAGCAGTGCCGGGACTAGCGGATACACTAGCACAGATACGCAGTATTTT
CASSAGTSGYTSTDTQYF
>TRBV20-1|many|TRBD1|TRBJ1-1
TGCAGTGCCAAGGACAGGGACGAAGCTTTCTTT
CSAKDRDEAFF
>TRBV20-1|-|-|TRBJ1-1
TGCAGTGCCGGGGGGCAGTTGAACACTGAAGCTTTCTTT
CSAGGQLNTEAFF
>TRBV3-1|many|-|TRBJ2-1
TGTGCCAGCAGCCACTACAATGAGCAGTTCTTC
CASSHYNEQFF
>TRBV5-6|many|-|TRBJ2-3
TGTGCCAGCAGCTCAGTGAGCACAGATACGCAGTATTTT
CASSSVSTDTQYF
>TRBV5-4|many|-|TRBJ2-2
TGTGCCAGCAGCCTGATTCCGGGGTCGAACACCGGGGAGCTGTTTTTT
CASSLIPGSNTGELFF
>TRBV20-1|many|-|TRBJ1-2
TGCAGTGCCGTGCACTCAGCCTATGGCTACACCTTC
CSAVHSAYGYTF
>TRBV20-1|many|-|TRBJ1-1
TGCAGTGCATCTAGGGAGTCCACTGAAGCTTTCTTT
CSASRESTEAFF
>TRBV18|medium-sized|-|TRBJ2-1
TGTGCCAGCTCACCACCTTCCAGATACTACAATGAGCAGTTCTTC
CASSPPSRYYNEQFF
>TRBV7-6|many|-|TRBJ2-2
TGTGCCAGCAGCCGTGACCTCACCGGGGAGCTGTTTTTT
CASSRDLTGELFF
>TRBV28|many|TRBD2|TRBJ2-7
TGTGCAACGGGAGGGCAGGCCTACGAGCAGTACTTC
CATGGQAYEQYF
>TRBV5-1|many|-|TRBJ2-1
TGCGCCAGCAGTCCTCTGCCCTCCTACAATGAGCAGTTCTTC
CASSPLPSYNEQFF
>TRBV20-1|few|TRBD2|TRBJ2-3
TGCAGTGCTAGGCTAGCGGGGGCTAGCACAGATACGCAGTATTTT
CSARLAGASTDTQYF
>TRBV29-1|many|-|TRBJ2-7
TGCAGCGCCGCTTGGGGGTACGAGCAGTACTTC
CSAAWGYEQYF
>TRBV5-6|many|TRBD2|TRBJ2-3
TGTGCCAGCAGCTTGCCCGGGACTAGCCGAGATACGCAGTATTTT
CASSLPGTSRDTQYF
>TRBV5-1|medium-sized|-|TRBJ2-5
TGCGCCAGCAGCGTGGAGCTAGAGACCCAGTACTTC
CASSVELETQYF
>TRBV28|once|-|TRBJ2-1
TGTACCAGCCGCCACAATGAGCAGTTCTTC
CTSRHNEQFF
>TRBV20-1|many|TRBD1|TRBJ2-7
TGCAGTGCCCCTAGGGGGGACAGGGGTGGGTACGAGCAGTACTTC
CSAPRGDRGGYEQYF
>TRBV27|many|TRBD1|TRBJ1-2
TGTGCCAGCAGTTTAACATGGACAGGGGAGAGCGTAAACTATGGCTACACCTTC
CASSLTWTGESVNYGYTF
>TRBV6-2/TRBV6-3|-|TRBD1|TRBJ2-5
TGTGCCAGCTCACGACAGGGAAACCAAGAGACCCAGTACTTC
CASSRQGNQETQYF
>TRBV6-2/TRBV6-3|many|-|TRBJ1-3
TGTGCCAGCAGTTACGGACACGGGGGAGGAAACACCATATATTTT
CASSYGHGGGNTIYF
>TRBV6-2/TRBV6-3|-|-|TRBJ2-1
TGTGCCACTTGCTCTGTTGATAATGAGCAGTTCTTC
CATCSVDNEQFF
>TRBV7-6|medium-sized|TRBD2|TRBJ2-1
TGTGCCAGCAGCCTCAGCGGGAGGGCCTACAATGAGCAGTTCTTC
CASSLSGRAYNEQFF
>TRBV29-1|-|-|TRBJ2-5
TGCGGAGTGGAGTATGTAGGGGATCGGCGAGAGACCCAGTACTTC
CGVEYVGDRRETQYF
>TRBV30|few|-|TRBJ1-1
TGTGCCTGGAGGGGGGGGGCACATTCGCTAGCTTTCTTT
CAWRGGAHSLAFF
>TRBV18|few|TRBD1|TRBJ2-4
TGTGCCAGCTCACCCCGACAGGGGTTGAACATTCAGTACTTC
CASSPRQGLNIQYF
>TRBV6-6|many|-|TRBJ2-3
TGTGCCAGCAGTTACTCGATGGATACGCAGTATTTT
CASSYSMDTQYF